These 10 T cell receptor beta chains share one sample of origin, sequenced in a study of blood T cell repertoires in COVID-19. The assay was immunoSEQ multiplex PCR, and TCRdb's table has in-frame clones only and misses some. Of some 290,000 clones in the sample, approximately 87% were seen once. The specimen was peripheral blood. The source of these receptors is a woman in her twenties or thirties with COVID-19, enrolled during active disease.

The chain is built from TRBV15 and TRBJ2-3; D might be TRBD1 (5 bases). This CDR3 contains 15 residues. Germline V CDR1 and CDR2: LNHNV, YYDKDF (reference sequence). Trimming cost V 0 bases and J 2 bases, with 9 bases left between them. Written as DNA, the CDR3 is TGTGCCACCAGCAGAGAGGCAGGGTCCACAGATACGCAGTATTTT. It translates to CATSREAGSTDTQYF.

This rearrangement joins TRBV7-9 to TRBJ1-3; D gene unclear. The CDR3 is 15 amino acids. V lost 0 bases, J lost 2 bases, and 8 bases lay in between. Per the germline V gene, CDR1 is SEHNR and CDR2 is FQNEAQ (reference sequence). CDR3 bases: TGTGCCAGCAGCTTAGCATCCAGCGCTGGAAACACCATATATTTT. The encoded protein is CASSLASSAGNTIYF. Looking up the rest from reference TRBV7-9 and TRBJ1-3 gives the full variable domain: DTGVSQNPRHKITKRGQNVTFRCDPISEHNRLYWYRQTLGQGPEFLTYFQNEAQLEKSRLLSDRFSAERPKGSFSTLEIQRTEQGDSAMYLCASSLASSAGNTIYFGEGSWLTVV.

CDR3 loop: CASRGIDRAPSYEQYF. The CDR3 coding sequence is TGTGCCAGCAGGGGTATCGACAGGGCCCCCTCCTACGAGCAGTACTTC. V usage is TRBV2 and J usage is TRBJ2-7; 7 bases are a match to TRBD1. The CDR3 length is 16 residues. CDR1 SNHLY and CDR2 FYNNEI come from the germline V gene. The V and J ends lost 6 bases and 0 bases, in that order; junction bases with no gene match: 11.

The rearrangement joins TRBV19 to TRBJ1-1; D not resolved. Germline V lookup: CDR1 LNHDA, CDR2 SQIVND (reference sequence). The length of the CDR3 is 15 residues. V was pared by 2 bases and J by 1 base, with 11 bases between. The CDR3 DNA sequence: TGTGCCAGTAGTATACAGGAAATTAGGAACACTGAAGCTTTCTTT. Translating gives CASSIQEIRNTEAFF.

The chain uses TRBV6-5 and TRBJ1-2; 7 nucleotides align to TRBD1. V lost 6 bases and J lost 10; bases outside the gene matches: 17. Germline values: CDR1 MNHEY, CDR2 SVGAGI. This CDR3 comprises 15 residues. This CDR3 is CASRPGTAIRSHYTF. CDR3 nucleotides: TGTGCCAGCAGGCCCGGGACAGCAATTCGGAGCCACTACACCTTC.

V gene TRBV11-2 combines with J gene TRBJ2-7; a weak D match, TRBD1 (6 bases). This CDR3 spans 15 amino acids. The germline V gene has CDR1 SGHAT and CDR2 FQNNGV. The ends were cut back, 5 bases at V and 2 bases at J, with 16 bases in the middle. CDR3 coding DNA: TGTGCCAGCAGCCCCCCTGGGTGGGGGCCCTACGAGCAGTACTTC. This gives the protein CASSPPGWGPYEQYF. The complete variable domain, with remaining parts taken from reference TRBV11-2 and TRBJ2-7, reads EAGVAQSPRYKIIEKRQSVAFWCNPISGHATLYWYQQILGQGPKLLIQFQNNGVVDDSQLPKDRFSAERLKGVDSTLKIQPAKLEDSAVYLCASSPPGWGPYEQYFGPGTRLTVT.

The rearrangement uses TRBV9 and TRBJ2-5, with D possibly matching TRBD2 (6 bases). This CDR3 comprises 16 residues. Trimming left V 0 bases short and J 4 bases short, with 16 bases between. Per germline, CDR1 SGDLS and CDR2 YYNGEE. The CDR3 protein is CASSVDSSRRGETQYF. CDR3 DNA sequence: TGTGCCAGCAGCGTAGATTCCTCGCGGCGGGGAGAGACCCAGTACTTC. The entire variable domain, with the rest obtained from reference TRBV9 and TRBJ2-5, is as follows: DSGVTQTPKHLITATGQRVTLRCSPRSGDLSVYWYQQSLDQGLQFLIQYYNGEERAKGNILERFSAQQFPDLHSELNLSSLELGDSALYFCASSVDSSRRGETQYFGPGTRLLVL.

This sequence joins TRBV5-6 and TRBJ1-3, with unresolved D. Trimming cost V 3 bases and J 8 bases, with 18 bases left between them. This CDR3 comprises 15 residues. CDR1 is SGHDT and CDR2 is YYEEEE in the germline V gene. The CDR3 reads CASSSGPKLMYTIYF. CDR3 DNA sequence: TGTGCCAGCAGCTCGGGTCCCAAGCTGATGTACACCATATATTTT.

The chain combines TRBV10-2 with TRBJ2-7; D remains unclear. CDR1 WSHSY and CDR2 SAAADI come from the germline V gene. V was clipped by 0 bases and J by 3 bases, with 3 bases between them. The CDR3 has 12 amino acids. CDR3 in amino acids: CASSESNYEQYF. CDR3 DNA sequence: TGCGCCAGCAGTGAGTCTAACTACGAGCAGTACTTC.

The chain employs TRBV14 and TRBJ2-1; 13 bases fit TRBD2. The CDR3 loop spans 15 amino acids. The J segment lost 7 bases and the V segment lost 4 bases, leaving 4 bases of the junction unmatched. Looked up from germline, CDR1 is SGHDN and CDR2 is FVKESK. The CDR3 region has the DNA TGTGCCAGCAGCCCACTAGCGGGGGGGCAGAATGAGCAGTTCTTC. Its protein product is CASSPLAGGQNEQFF.